The present T cell receptor beta chain was sequenced within a study of T cells in Graves' hyperthyroidism and ophthalmopathy. Deletions cut 5 bases from V and 1 base from J, with 11 bases between. This CDR3 contains 14 residues. Germline CDR1 reads SGHNT; CDR2 reads YENEEA. Using 10 ml of fresh peripheral blood, PBMCs were prepared. What was amplified from RNA transcripts were TCR beta CDR3 regions. RT-PCR in the first round (using the HTBI primer set) targeted the TCR CDR3. TCRdb processed the multiplex PCR reads anew with MiXCR; each CDR3 protein has one entry. The repertoire holds 500,000 to 650,000 distinct CDR3 sequences, less than 20% seen once, with roughly 44% in the top ten. This clonotype turned up a few times.

Sequenced sample: blood. V is TRBV11-3 and J is TRBJ2-5; D possibly matches TRBD1 or TRBD2 (6 bases each). The receptor comes from a middle-aged man with Graves' ophthalmopathy. CDR3 in DNA: TGTGCCAGCAGCAGGGGGGACGGCCAAGAGACCCAGTACTTC. It is translated as CASSRGDGQETQYF.